These 21 T cell receptor beta chains were all obtained from the same sample, sequenced in a study of cytomegalovirus exposure and HLA in healthy donors. PCR was performed using 60 Vbeta and 13 Jbeta primers. The assay was immunoSEQ multiplex PCR, and TCRdb's table has in-frame clones only and misses some. The sample lists about 160,000 clones, around 68% occurring once. The specimen was PBMCs. Receptors originate from a woman between 35 and 50 years old in good health and CMV-seropositive.

This clone occurred once. The chain has TRBV2 and TRBJ2-7; 16 bases line up with TRBD2. The J segment lost 4 bases and the V segment lost 3 bases, leaving 3 bases of the junction unmatched. In germline, CDR1 is SNHLY, CDR2 FYNNEI. This CDR3 is 16 amino acids long. The CDR3 sequence: CASSEGLAGGRYEQYF. The CDR3 DNA reads TGTGCCAGCAGTGAGGGACTAGCGGGGGGGCGTTACGAGCAGTACTTC.

The chain carries TRBV5-4 and TRBJ2-7, with TRBD1 matching 9 bases. CDR3 size: 16 residues. Germline V gene data show CDR1 as SGHNT and CDR2 as YYREEE (reference sequence). Unmatched junction bases numbered 12, after V lost 4 bases and J lost 4 bases. The CDR3 region has the DNA TGTGCCAGCAGCAGCGGGACAGGGCCATATTCATACGAGCAGTACTTC. Protein product: CASSSGTGPYSYEQYF.

V usage is TRBV9 and J usage is TRBJ2-3; no clear D gene. The CDR3 sequence is 14 residues long. Germline CDR1 SGDLS, CDR2 YYNGEE. Trimming removed 5 bases from V and 2 bases from J, with 12 bases in between. The CDR3 sequence: CASSVGKPTDTQYF. In nucleotides, the CDR3 is TGTGCCAGCAGTGTCGGTAAACCCACAGATACGCAGTATTTT.

The J gene is TRBJ2-1, the V gene TRBV6-4; TRBD2 aligns across 12 bases. This CDR3 is 15 amino acids long. Germline CDR1 reads MRHNA; CDR2 reads SNTAGT. V trimming: 6 bases; J trimming: 5 bases; junction bases outside the gene matches: 5. The CDR3 nucleotides are TGTGCCAGCAGCCGACTAGCGGGAGTCAACAATGAGCAGTTCTTC. Residues: CASSRLAGVNNEQFF.

The chain uses TRBV7-2 and TRBJ2-7; 8 nucleotides agree with TRBD2. The CDR3 has 12 amino acids. Per the germline V gene, CDR1 is SGHTA and CDR2 is FQGNSA. V shed 6 bases and J 6 bases; nucleotides not matched to a gene: 4. The CDR3 sequence: CASRPTSGEQYF. CDR3 sequence (DNA): TGTGCCAGCAGACCTACTAGCGGCGAGCAGTACTTC.

The chain couples TRBV5-4 to TRBJ2-7; no definite D call. This CDR3 has 11 amino acids. The germline V gene has CDR1 SGHNT and CDR2 YYREEE (reference sequence). The ends were cut back, 3 bases at V and 4 bases at J, with 5 bases in the middle. As DNA, the CDR3 is TGTGCCAGCAGCTCCGGGTACGAGCAGTACTTC. This gives the protein CASSSGYEQYF. The variable domain in full, with the rest retrieved from reference TRBV5-4 and TRBJ2-7, is ETGVTQSPTHLIKTRGQQVTLRCSSQSGHNTVSWYQQALGQGPQFIFQYYREEENGRGNFPPRFSGLQFPNYSSELNVNALELDDSALYLCASSSGYEQYFGPGTRLTVT.

The CDR3 nucleotides are TGTGCCAGTAGTACACAGGGGGCCGAGACCCAGTACTTC. Its translation is CASSTQGAETQYF. The chain has TRBV19 and TRBJ2-5; TRBD1 agrees at 9 bases. Germline assignment: CDR1 LNHDA and CDR2 SQIVND (reference sequence). There are 13 residues in the CDR3. After removal of 4 bases from V and 5 bases from J, the junction contained 2 bases not matched to a gene.

This clone was recorded once. The chain is built from TRBV5-1 and TRBJ2-2; TRBD2 agrees at 9 bases. Germline V CDR1 and CDR2: SGHRS, YFSETQ. V shed 4 bases, J shed 7 bases, and the junction held 8 bases outside the gene matches. This CDR3 has 15 residues. CDR3 sequence (DNA): TGCGCCAGCAGCGGAGTAGCGGGAGAGCACGGGGAGCTGTTTTTT. It encodes CASSGVAGEHGELFF.

A word on this clone: At one of its ends the junction is not consistent with the germline gene, which may arise from a read error. J is TRBJ1-5 and V is TRBV6-1, with a possible D match to TRBD1 (5 bases). Germline CDR1 is MNHNS and CDR2 is SASEGT. The CDR3 contains 15 residues. The CDR3 region is CASSEVAGFGQPQNF. DNA of the CDR3: TGTGCCAGCAGTGAAGTGGCAGGGTTCGGTCAGCCCCAGAATTTT.

V and J are TRBV18 and TRBJ2-2, with D uncertain. The germline V and J ends were trimmed by 8 bases and 0 bases, with 19 bases remaining between them. The CDR3 is 17 amino acids. CDR1 is KGHSH and CDR2 is LQKENI in the germline V gene. The CDR3 loop reads CASPAATSNANTGELFF. As DNA, the CDR3 is TGTGCCAGCCCAGCCGCGACTTCTAACGCGAACACCGGGGAGCTGTTTTTT.

The CDR3, as DNA: TGCGCCAGCAGCCTACCCGGGACAGACTTTACTAATGAAAAACTGTTTTTT. Translating gives CASSLPGTDFTNEKLFF. The chain links TRBV5-1 to TRBJ1-4; 7 bases agree with TRBD1. V dropped 4 bases and J dropped 2; count of bases not matched to a gene: 11. The length of the CDR3 is 17 residues. Per germline, CDR1 SGHRS and CDR2 YFSETQ.

In regard to this clone: An end of the junction does not agree with germline; a read error may underlie this. The CDR3 nucleotides read TGTTCCAGCAGCTCGGCAGGTTACGAGCAGTACTTC. Its translation: CSSSSAGYEQYF. The V and J genes are TRBV7-8 and TRBJ2-7; D uncertain. Germline CDR1 reads SGHVS; CDR2 reads FQNEAQ. The CDR3 has 12 amino acids.

This chain connects TRBV7-8 to TRBJ1-4; D is unresolved. The CDR3 runs 15 residues. The V gene's germline CDR1 is SGHVS and CDR2 FQNEAQ. V gave up 5 bases and J gave up 4 bases, with 14 bases separating them. CDR3 DNA sequence: TGTGCCAGCAGCGCCAAGCGCGTTAGTAATGAAAAACTGTTTTTT. Protein product: CASSAKRVSNEKLFF.

The rearrangement links TRBV4-2 to TRBJ1-5; TRBD1 is a possible D gene (6 bases). CDR1 LGHNA and CDR2 YNFKEQ come from the germline V gene. The CDR3 runs to 15 residues. V lost 4 bases and J lost 6, with 16 bases in between. The CDR3: CASSLVGGPGQPQHF. CDR3 DNA sequence: TGTGCCAGCAGCCTAGTCGGGGGGCCAGGTCAGCCCCAGCATTTT.

The CDR3 nucleotides read TGTGCCAGCAGCTTATCGGGAGGGGGCACTGAAGCTTTCTTT. It encodes CASSLSGGGTEAFF. V usage is TRBV7-3 and J usage is TRBJ1-1; D perhaps matches TRBD1 (6 bases). The CDR3 runs to 14 residues. Trimming removed 2 bases from V and 4 bases from J, with 11 bases in between. The V gene's germline CDR1 is SGHTA and CDR2 FQGTGA.

The V and J genes are TRBV19 and TRBJ2-2; tentative D call: TRBD2 (7 bases). This CDR3 has 14 amino acids. Per the germline V gene, CDR1 is LNHDA and CDR2 is SQIVND (reference sequence). V was clipped by 8 bases and J by 4 bases, with 14 bases between them. The CDR3 DNA is TGTGCCAGTTTCTGGGGGGGCCCCACCGGGGAGCTGTTTTTT. It is translated as CASFWGGPTGELFF.

This clone was found once. This chain joins TRBV2 and TRBJ1-2; 8 nucleotides match TRBD1. V gave up 6 bases and J gave up 3 bases; unmatched junction bases: 9. Germline values: CDR1 SNHLY, CDR2 FYNNEI. This CDR3 spans 15 amino acids. The CDR3 sequence: CASRYPPGQDYGYTF. CDR3 DNA: TGTGCCAGCAGGTACCCCCCGGGACAGGACTATGGCTACACCTTC.

The chain is built from TRBV2 and TRBJ1-3; possibly TRBD1 for D (5 bases). Between the trimmed V and J ends, which lost 8 bases and 0 bases, there was a span of 14 bases. The CDR3 has 15 residues. Germline V gene data show CDR1 as SNHLY and CDR2 as FYNNEI. The CDR3 region is CASSGGAYSGNTIYF. The CDR3 DNA reads as TGTGCCAGCTCGGGAGGGGCCTACTCTGGAAACACCATATATTTT.

This clone has more than one count but fewer than ten. The sample holds other DNA sequences that translate to the same CDR3. V and J are TRBV2 and TRBJ2-5; D possibly corresponds to TRBD2 (5 bases). The V and J ends lost 1 base and 5 bases respectively, with 5 bases between them. CDR1 is SNHLY, CDR2 FYNNEI, per germline. This CDR3 region has 12 residues. The CDR3 reads CASSEGGETQYF. The CDR3 region has the DNA TGTGCCAGCAGTGAAGGAGGGGAGACCCAGTACTTC.

This clone was observed a few times. CDR3 in DNA: TGTGCCAGCAGTACGACAGGGGAGACTGAAGCTTTCTTT. This sequence encodes CASSTTGETEAFF. The rearrangement uses TRBV6-6 and TRBJ1-1, with 8 bases matching TRBD1. From germline, CDR1 is MNHNY and CDR2 SVGAGI (reference sequence). V lost 5 bases to trimming and J lost 5 bases; unmatched junction nucleotides: 4. This CDR3 has 13 amino acids.

V usage is TRBV7-3 and J usage is TRBJ2-5, with D maybe TRBD2 (6 bases). Germline V gene lookup returns CDR1 SGHTA and CDR2 FQGTGA. The CDR3 runs to 14 residues. Trimming pared 3 bases from V and 2 bases from J, leaving 10 bases between. The CDR3 DNA is TGTGCCAGCAGCTTTGGAGGGTGGCAAGAGACCCAGTACTTC. It translates to CASSFGGWQETQYF. Full variable domain (outside the CDR3, taken from reference TRBV7-3 and TRBJ2-5): GAGVSQTPSNKVTEKGKYVELRCDPISGHTALYWYRQSLGQGPEFLIYFQGTGAADDSGLPNDRFFAVRPEGSVSTLKIQRTERGDSAVYLCASSFGGWQETQYFGPGTRLLVL.